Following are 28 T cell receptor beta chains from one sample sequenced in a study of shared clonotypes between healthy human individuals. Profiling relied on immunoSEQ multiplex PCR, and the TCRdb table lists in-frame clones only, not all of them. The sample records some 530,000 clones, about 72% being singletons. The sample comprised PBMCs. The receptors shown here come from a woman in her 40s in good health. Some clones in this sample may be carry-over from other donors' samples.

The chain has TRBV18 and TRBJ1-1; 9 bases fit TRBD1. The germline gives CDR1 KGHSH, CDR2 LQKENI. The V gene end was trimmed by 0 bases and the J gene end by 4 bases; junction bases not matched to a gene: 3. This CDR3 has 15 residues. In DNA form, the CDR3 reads TGTGCCAGCTCACCACCGGGGACAGGGTCCACTGAAGCTTTCTTT. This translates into CASSPPGTGSTEAFF. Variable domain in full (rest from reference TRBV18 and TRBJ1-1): NAGVMQNPRHLVRRRGQEARLRCSPMKGHSHVYWYRQLPEEGLKFMVYLQKENIIDESGMPKERFSAEFPKEGPSILRIQQVVRGDSAAYFCASSPPGTGSTEAFFGQGTRLTVV.

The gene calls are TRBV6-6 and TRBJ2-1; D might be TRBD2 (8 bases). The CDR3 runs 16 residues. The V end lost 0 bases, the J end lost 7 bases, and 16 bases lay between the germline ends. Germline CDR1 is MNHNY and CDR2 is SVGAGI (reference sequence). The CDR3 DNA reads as TGTGCCAGCAGTTACTCGGAAGGGGGCGGGGGGAATGAGCAGTTCTTC. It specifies CASSYSEGGGGNEQFF.

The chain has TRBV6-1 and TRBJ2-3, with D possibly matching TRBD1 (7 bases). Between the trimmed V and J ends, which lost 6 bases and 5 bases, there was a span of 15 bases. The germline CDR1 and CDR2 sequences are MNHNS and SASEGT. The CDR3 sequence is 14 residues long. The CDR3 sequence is CASRAGTAGDTQYF. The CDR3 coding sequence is TGTGCCAGCAGGGCTGGGACAGCGGGAGATACGCAGTATTTT.

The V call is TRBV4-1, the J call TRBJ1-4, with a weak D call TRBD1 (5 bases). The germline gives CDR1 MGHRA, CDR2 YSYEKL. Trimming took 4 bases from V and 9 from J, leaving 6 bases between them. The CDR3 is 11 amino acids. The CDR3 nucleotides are TGCGCCAGCAGCCTGGACAAAAAACTGTTTTTT. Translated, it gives CASSLDKKLFF.

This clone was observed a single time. The CDR3 loop is CASTGPFNQPQHF. The DNA for the CDR3 is TGTGCCAGTACCGGGCCATTCAATCAGCCCCAGCATTTT. This sequence joins TRBV6-1 and TRBJ1-5; no firm D call. Trimming shortened V by 9 bases and J by 3 bases, and 12 bases separated the two germline ends. CDR1 MNHNS and CDR2 SASEGT come from the germline V gene. The CDR3 contains 13 residues.

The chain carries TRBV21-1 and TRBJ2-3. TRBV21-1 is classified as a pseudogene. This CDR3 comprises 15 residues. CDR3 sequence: CASSTLLQRTDTQYF. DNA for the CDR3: TGTGCCAGCAGCACGCTTCTGCAGCGCACAGATACGCAGTATTTT.

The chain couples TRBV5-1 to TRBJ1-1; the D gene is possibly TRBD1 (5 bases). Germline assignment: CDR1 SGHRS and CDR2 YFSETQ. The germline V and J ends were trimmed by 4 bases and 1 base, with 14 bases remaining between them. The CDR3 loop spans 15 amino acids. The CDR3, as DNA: TGCGCCAGCAGCACAGGACAACGACCGAACACTGAAGCTTTCTTT. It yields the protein CASSTGQRPNTEAFF.

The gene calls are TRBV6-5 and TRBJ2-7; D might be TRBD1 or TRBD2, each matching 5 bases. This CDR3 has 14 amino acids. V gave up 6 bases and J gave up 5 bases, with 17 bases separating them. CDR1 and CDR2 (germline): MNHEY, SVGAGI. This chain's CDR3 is CASRELGTDDEQYF. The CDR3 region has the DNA TGTGCCAGCAGAGAACTAGGGACCGATGACGAGCAGTACTTC.

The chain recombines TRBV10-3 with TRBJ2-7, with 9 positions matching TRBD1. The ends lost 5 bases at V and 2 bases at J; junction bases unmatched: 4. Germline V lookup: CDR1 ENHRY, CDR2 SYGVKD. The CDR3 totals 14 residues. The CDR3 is CAISSGQGTYEQYF. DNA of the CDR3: TGTGCCATCAGTTCGGGACAGGGTACCTACGAGCAGTACTTC.

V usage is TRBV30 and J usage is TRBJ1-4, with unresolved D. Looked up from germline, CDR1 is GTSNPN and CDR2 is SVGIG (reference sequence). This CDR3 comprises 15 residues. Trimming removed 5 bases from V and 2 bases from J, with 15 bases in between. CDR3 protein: CAWAMNRATNEKLFF. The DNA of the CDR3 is TGTGCCTGGGCTATGAACAGAGCCACTAATGAAAAACTGTTTTTT.

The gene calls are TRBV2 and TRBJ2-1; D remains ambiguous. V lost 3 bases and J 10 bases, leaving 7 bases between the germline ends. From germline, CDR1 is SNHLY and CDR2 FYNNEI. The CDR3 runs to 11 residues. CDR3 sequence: CASSETMEQFF. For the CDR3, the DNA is TGTGCCAGCAGTGAGACCATGGAGCAGTTCTTC.

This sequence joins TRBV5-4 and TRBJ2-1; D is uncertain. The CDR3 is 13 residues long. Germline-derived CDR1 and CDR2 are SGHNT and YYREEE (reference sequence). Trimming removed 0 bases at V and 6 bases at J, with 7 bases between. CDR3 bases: TGTGCCAGCAGCTTGGTAGTCGGCAATGAGCAGTTCTTC. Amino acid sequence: CASSLVVGNEQFF. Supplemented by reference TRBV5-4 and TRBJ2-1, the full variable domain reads ETGVTQSPTHLIKTRGQQVTLRCSSQSGHNTVSWYQQALGQGPQFIFQYYREEENGRGNFPPRFSGLQFPNYSSELNVNALELDDSALYLCASSLVVGNEQFFGPGTRLTVL.

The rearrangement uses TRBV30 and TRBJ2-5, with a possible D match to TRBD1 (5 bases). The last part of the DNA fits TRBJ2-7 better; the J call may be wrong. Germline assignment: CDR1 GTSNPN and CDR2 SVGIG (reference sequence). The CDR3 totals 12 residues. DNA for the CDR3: TGTGCCTGGTTTAGGGGCTCCTACGAGCAGTACTTC. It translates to CAWFRGSYEQYF.

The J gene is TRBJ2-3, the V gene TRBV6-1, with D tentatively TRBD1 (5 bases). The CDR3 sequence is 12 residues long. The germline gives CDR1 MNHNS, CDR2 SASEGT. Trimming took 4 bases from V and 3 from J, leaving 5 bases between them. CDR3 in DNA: TGTGCCAGCAGTGGGACAACAGATACGCAGTATTTT. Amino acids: CASSGTTDTQYF.

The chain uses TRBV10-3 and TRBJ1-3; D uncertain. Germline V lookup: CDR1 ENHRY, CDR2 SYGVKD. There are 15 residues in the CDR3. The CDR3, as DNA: TGTGCGTCCTCCCTTGAGCCGGACTCTGGAAACACCATATATTTT. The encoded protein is CASSLEPDSGNTIYF.

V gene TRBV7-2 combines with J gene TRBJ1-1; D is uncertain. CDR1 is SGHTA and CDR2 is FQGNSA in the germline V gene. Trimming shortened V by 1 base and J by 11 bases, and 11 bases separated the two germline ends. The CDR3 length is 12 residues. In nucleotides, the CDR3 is TGTGCCAGCAGCTTAGGTCCCCCGGGTGCTTTCTTT. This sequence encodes CASSLGPPGAFF.

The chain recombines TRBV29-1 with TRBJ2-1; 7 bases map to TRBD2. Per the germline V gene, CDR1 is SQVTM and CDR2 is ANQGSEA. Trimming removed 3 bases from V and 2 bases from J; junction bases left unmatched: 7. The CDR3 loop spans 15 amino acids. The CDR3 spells CSVDLGGSPYNEQFF. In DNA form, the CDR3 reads TGCAGCGTTGATTTGGGGGGGAGTCCCTACAATGAGCAGTTCTTC.

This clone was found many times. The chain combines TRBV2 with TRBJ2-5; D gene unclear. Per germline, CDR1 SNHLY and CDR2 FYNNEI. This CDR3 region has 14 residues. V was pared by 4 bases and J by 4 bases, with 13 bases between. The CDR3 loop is CASSVGKGSETQYF. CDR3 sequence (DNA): TGTGCCAGCAGTGTAGGAAAGGGATCAGAGACCCAGTACTTC.

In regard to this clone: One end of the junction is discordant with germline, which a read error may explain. The CDR3, as DNA: TGTGCCTGGGCCGGGACAGGGGACTACGGGCAGTACTTC. Translated, it gives CAWAGTGDYGQYF. The chain joins TRBV30 to TRBJ2-7; 10 bases agree with TRBD1. Germline assignment: CDR1 GTSNPN and CDR2 SVGIG (reference sequence). The CDR3 has 13 amino acids.

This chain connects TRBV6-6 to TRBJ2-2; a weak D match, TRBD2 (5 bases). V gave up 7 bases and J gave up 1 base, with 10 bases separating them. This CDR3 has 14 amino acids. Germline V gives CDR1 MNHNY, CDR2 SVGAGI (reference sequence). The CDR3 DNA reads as TGTGCCAGCATCCTCAGCGGGAACACCGGGGAGCTGTTTTTT. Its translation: CASILSGNTGELFF.

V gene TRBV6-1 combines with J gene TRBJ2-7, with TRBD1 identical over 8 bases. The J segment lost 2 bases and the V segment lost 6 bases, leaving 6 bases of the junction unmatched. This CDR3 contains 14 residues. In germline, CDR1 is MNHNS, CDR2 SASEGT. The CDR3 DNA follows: TGTGCCAGCAGGATGACAGGGGAAGCCTACGAGCAGTACTTC. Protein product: CASRMTGEAYEQYF.

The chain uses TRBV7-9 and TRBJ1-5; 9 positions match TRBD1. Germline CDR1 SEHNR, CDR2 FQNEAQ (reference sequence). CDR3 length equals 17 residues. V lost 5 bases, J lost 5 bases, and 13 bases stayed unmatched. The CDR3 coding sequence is TGTGCCAGCAGCCAACAGATGGGACAGGGAACCGATCAGCCCCAGCATTTT. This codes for CASSQQMGQGTDQPQHF.

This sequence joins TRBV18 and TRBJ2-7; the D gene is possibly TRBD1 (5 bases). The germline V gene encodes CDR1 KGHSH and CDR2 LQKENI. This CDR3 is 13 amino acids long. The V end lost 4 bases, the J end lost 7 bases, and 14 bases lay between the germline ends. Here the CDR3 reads CASSLGRVGEQYF. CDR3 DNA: TGTGCCAGCTCACTCGGCAGGGTCGGAGAGCAGTACTTC. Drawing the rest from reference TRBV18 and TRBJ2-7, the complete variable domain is NAGVMQNPRHLVRRRGQEARLRCSPMKGHSHVYWYRQLPEEGLKFMVYLQKENIIDESGMPKERFSAEFPKEGPSILRIQQVVRGDSAAYFCASSLGRVGEQYFGPGTRLTVT.

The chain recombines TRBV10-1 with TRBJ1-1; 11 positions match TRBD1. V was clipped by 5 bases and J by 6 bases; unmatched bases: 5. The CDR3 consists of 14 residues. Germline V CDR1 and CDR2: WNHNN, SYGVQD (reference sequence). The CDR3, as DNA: TGCGCCAGCAGTAAGGACAGGGGGCTACCTGAAGCTTTCTTT. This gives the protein CASSKDRGLPEAFF.

The chain's CDR3 is CASSVALDYEQYF. The CDR3 DNA reads TGTGCCAGTAGTGTCGCGCTCGACTACGAGCAGTACTTC. The rearrangement uses TRBV19 and TRBJ2-7, with D uncertain. The CDR3 totals 13 residues. Germline CDR1 reads LNHDA; CDR2 reads SQIVND (reference sequence). The V end was cut by 5 bases, the J end by 3 bases, with 11 bases between.

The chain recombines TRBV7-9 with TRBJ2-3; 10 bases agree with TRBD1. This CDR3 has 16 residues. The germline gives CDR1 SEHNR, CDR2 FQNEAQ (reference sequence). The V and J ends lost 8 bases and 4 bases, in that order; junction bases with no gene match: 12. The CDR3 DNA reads TGTGCCAGCGCCCGACAGGGGGCGTTAAGGGCAGATACGCAGTATTTT. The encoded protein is CASARQGALRADTQYF.

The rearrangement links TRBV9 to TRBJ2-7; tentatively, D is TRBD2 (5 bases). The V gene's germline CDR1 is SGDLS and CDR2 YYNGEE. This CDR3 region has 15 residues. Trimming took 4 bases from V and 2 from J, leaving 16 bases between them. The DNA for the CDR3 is TGTGCCAGCAGCCCCAGCTCCGGGATCACCTACGAGCAGTACTTC. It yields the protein CASSPSSGITYEQYF.

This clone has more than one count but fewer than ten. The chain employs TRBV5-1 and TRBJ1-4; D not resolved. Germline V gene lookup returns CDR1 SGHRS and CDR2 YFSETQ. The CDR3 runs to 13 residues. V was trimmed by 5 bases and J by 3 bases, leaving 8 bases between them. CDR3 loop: CASRTEANEKLFF. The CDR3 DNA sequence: TGCGCCAGCAGAACAGAAGCTAATGAAAAACTGTTTTTT.